The 30 T cell receptor beta chains listed next were all sequenced from one sample in a study of T cell repertoires in cytomegalovirus infection. TCRdb reprocessed the reads with MiXCR, giving one entry per CDR3 protein. This table has approximately 250,000 distinct CDR3 sequences, less than 9.5% appearing once. Sequenced: PBMCs. These TCRs come from a human donor in good health (CMV status not recorded). Some clones in this sample may be carry-over from other donors' samples.

This clonotype was counted only a few times. The chain combines TRBV4-1 with TRBJ2-7, with 8 nucleotides matching TRBD2. Germline V gene data show CDR1 as MGHRA and CDR2 as YSYEKL. The ends lost 0 bases at V and 1 base at J; junction bases unmatched: 14. CDR3 length: 19 residues. CDR3 amino acids: CASSQDGFGSRGGSYEQYF. The CDR3 nucleotides read TGCGCCAGCAGCCAAGACGGGTTCGGCTCCCGGGGGGGGTCCTACGAGCAGTACTTC.

V and J are TRBV28 and TRBJ2-5, with a tentative D call TRBD2 (6 bases). This CDR3 spans 13 amino acids. V was trimmed by 6 bases and J by 4 bases, leaving 12 bases between them. Germline V lookup: CDR1 MDHEN, CDR2 SYDVKM. Here the CDR3 reads CASSSSGGETQYF. The CDR3 DNA follows: TGTGCCAGCAGCTCGTCCGGGGGAGAGACCCAGTACTTC.

This chain joins TRBV6-6 and TRBJ1-5; D remains ambiguous. The CDR3 is made up of 13 amino acids. V gave up 5 bases and J gave up 4 bases, with 9 bases separating them. Looked up from germline, CDR1 is MNHNY and CDR2 is SVGAGI (reference sequence). CDR3 sequence reads: CASSAGENQPQHF. Here the CDR3 DNA reads TGTGCCAGCAGTGCAGGAGAAAATCAGCCCCAGCATTTT.

This clonotype has ten or more counts. V usage is TRBV5-6 and J usage is TRBJ1-2; TRBD1 aligns across 9 bases. The CDR3 length is 13 residues. Germline V gives CDR1 SGHDT, CDR2 YYEEEE. The V and J ends lost 5 bases and 6 bases, in that order; junction bases with no gene match: 5. CDR3 loop: CASSRTGADGYTF. The CDR3 DNA sequence: TGTGCCAGCAGTAGGACAGGGGCGGATGGCTACACCTTC.

This clonotype has ten or more counts. The chain has TRBV2 and TRBJ2-5; D remains ambiguous. CDR1 SNHLY and CDR2 FYNNEI come from the germline V gene. The CDR3 covers 11 residues. Trimming stripped 7 bases from V and 5 bases from J, with 8 bases between. The CDR3 reads CASTSSETQYF. The CDR3 nucleotides read TGTGCCAGCACAAGCTCGGAGACCCAGTACTTC.

This clonotype has a count of ten or more. The CDR3 DNA sequence: TGTGCCAGCAGCTTAGGGGGAACGGAGGGCAGAGAAGCTTTCTTT. Translation gives CASSLGGTEGREAFF. The chain is built from TRBV7-2 and TRBJ1-1; D not certain. Per the germline V gene, CDR1 is SGHTA and CDR2 is FQGNSA. V lost 1 base and J lost 8, with 17 bases in between. The CDR3 totals 15 residues. Full variable domain (rest looked up from reference TRBV7-2 and TRBJ1-1): GAGVSQSPSNKVTEKGKDVELRCDPISGHTALYWYRQSLGQGLEFLIYFQGNSAPDKSGLPSDRFSAERTGGSVSTLTIQRTQQEDSAVYLCASSLGGTEGREAFFGQGTRLTVV.

This clonotype was detected many times. The V call is TRBV11-3, the J call TRBJ1-2; D is possibly TRBD1 (5 bases). Between the trimmed V and J ends, which lost 3 bases and 0 bases, there was a span of 14 bases. The CDR3 contains 16 residues. The V gene's germline CDR1 is SGHNT and CDR2 YENEEA. The CDR3 loop is CASSFSGSGSNYGYTF. CDR3 sequence (DNA): TGTGCCAGCAGCTTCTCCGGATCAGGGTCTAACTATGGCTACACCTTC.

There are many counts of this clonotype. V and J are TRBV29-1 and TRBJ1-1; 9 positions match TRBD1. The CDR3 runs 9 residues. J gave up 10 bases and V 6 bases, and 0 bases lay outside the gene matches. The germline gives CDR1 SQVTM, CDR2 ANQGSEA. The CDR3 protein is CSVDRGAFF. CDR3 coding DNA: TGCAGCGTGGACAGGGGAGCTTTCTTT.

In this sample, this clonotype turned up a few times. V gene TRBV19 combines with J gene TRBJ2-2; D may be TRBD2 (5 bases). This CDR3 is 14 amino acids long. From germline, CDR1 is LNHDA and CDR2 SQIVND (reference sequence). V was shortened by 4 bases and J by 5 bases, with 11 bases between the two germline ends. CDR3 sequence: CASSTAGGTGELFF. In DNA, the CDR3 is TGTGCCAGTAGTACGGCGGGCGGTACCGGGGAGCTGTTTTTT.

At least ten counts were recorded for this clonotype. The V call is TRBV12-3 or TRBV12-4, the J call TRBJ2-7, with 10 bases lining up with TRBD2. The V segment lost 3 bases and the J segment 4 bases; nucleotides outside the gene matches: 6. The CDR3 consists of 15 residues. The chain's CDR3 is CASSFQAGGMYEQYF. CDR3 nucleotide sequence: TGTGCCAGCAGTTTCCAAGCGGGGGGGATGTACGAGCAGTACTTC.

This clonotype was observed many times. The rearrangement joins TRBV7-2 to TRBJ1-4; TRBD1 aligns across 11 bases. CDR1 is SGHTA, CDR2 FQGNSA, per germline. CDR3 length: 14 residues. The V and J ends lost 5 bases and 4 bases, in that order; junction bases with no gene match: 0. This chain's CDR3 is CASSGTGGNEKLFF. The CDR3 DNA is TGTGCCAGCAGCGGGACAGGGGGTAATGAAAAACTGTTTTTT.

This clonotype appeared many times. The chain uses TRBV7-2 and TRBJ1-6; D not resolved. This CDR3 region has 15 residues. The germline CDR1 and CDR2 sequences are SGHTA and FQGNSA. Trimming took 1 base from V and 10 from J, leaving 14 bases between them. The CDR3 DNA sequence: TGTGCCAGCAGCTTAGATGCCAGGCGTCTGTCACCCCTCCACTTT. Its translation is CASSLDARRLSPLHF.

The rearrangement uses TRBV7-9 and TRBJ2-6; maybe TRBD2 (6 bases). CDR1 and CDR2 (germline): SEHNR, FQNEAQ (reference sequence). V lost 5 bases and J 1 base, leaving 12 bases between the germline ends. The length of the CDR3 is 16 residues. The DNA of the CDR3 is TGTGCCAGCAGCCCTCAGGCGGGGTCTGGGGCCAACGTCCTGACTTTC. This codes for CASSPQAGSGANVLTF.

This clonotype was counted ten times or more. The CDR3: CASSPGQGAGYGYTF. The CDR3 region has the DNA TGTGCCAGCAGCCCCGGACAGGGGGCAGGCTATGGCTACACCTTC. V gene TRBV7-2 combines with J gene TRBJ1-2; 11 bases align to TRBD1. Germline V gene data show CDR1 as SGHTA and CDR2 as FQGNSA. This CDR3 has 15 amino acids. V shed 5 bases and J 4 bases; nucleotides not matched to a gene: 6.

The chain carries TRBV29-1 and TRBJ1-2, with 8 bases that match TRBD1. This CDR3 spans 13 amino acids. J gave up 4 bases and V 5 bases, and 6 bases lay outside the gene matches. In germline, CDR1 is SQVTM, CDR2 ANQGSEA. The CDR3 protein is CSVLQTGAYGYTF. The CDR3 nucleotides read TGCAGCGTTCTGCAGACAGGGGCCTATGGCTACACCTTC.

This clonotype was detected many times. The gene calls are TRBV6-5 and TRBJ2-3; D is unclear. Germline V CDR1 and CDR2: MNHEY, SVGAGI. The CDR3 loop spans 16 amino acids. V was shortened by 9 bases and J by 5 bases, with 24 bases between the two germline ends. CDR3 protein: CASRRSANPPEDTQYF. The CDR3 coding sequence is TGTGCCAGTCGAAGATCCGCTAACCCCCCTGAAGATACGCAGTATTTT.

At least ten counts were recorded for this clonotype. V usage is TRBV7-3 and J usage is TRBJ2-2; 7 nucleotides agree with TRBD2. The CDR3 loop spans 15 amino acids. Trimming removed 0 bases from V and 13 bases from J; junction bases left unmatched: 11. The germline V gene encodes CDR1 SGHTA and CDR2 FQGTGA. The CDR3 nucleotides read TGTGCCAGCAGCTTAACGGGTTCGCCCGGGGGGACGCTGTTTTTT. Protein: CASSLTGSPGGTLFF. Full variable domain (outside the CDR3, taken from reference TRBV7-3 and TRBJ2-2): GAGVSQTPSNKVTEKGKYVELRCDPISGHTALYWYRQSLGQGPEFLIYFQGTGAADDSGLPNDRFFAVRPEGSVSTLKIQRTERGDSAVYLCASSLTGSPGGTLFFGEGSRLTVL.

There are many counts of this clonotype. J is TRBJ2-1 and V is TRBV4-3; D call uncertain. The V gene's germline CDR1 is LGHNA and CDR2 YSLEER. The CDR3 has 13 amino acids. Trimming cost V 0 bases and J 7 bases, with 7 bases left between them. The CDR3 reads CASSQDLGNEQFF. CDR3 bases: TGCGCCAGCAGCCAAGATCTGGGGAATGAGCAGTTCTTC.

The genes are TRBV20-1 and TRBJ1-2; D not certain. Germline CDR1 and CDR2: DFQATT and SNEGSKA (reference sequence). This CDR3 spans 14 amino acids. Between the trimmed V and J ends, which lost 3 bases and 1 base, there was a span of 12 bases. The CDR3 protein is CSARGQIINYGYTF. For the CDR3, the DNA is TGCAGTGCTAGGGGTCAGATTATTAACTATGGCTACACCTTC.

This clonotype has a count of ten or more. V usage is TRBV7-9 and J usage is TRBJ1-2; D unclear. The CDR3 is 12 amino acids. Trimming took 4 bases from V and 4 from J, leaving 7 bases between them. The germline V gene encodes CDR1 SEHNR and CDR2 FQNEAQ (reference sequence). The CDR3 here is CASSYQAYGYTF. Here the CDR3 DNA reads TGTGCCAGCAGCTATCAGGCCTATGGCTACACCTTC. Variable domain in full (rest from reference TRBV7-9 and TRBJ1-2): DTGVSQNPRHKITKRGQNVTFRCDPISEHNRLYWYRQTLGQGPEFLTYFQNEAQLEKSRLLSDRFSAERPKGSFSTLEIQRTEQGDSAMYLCASSYQAYGYTFGSGTRLTVV.

The CDR3 here is CASSPPGLLAGSVEQFF. CDR3 nucleotide sequence: TGTGCCAGCTCACCACCGGGGTTGCTAGCGGGAAGCGTTGAGCAGTTCTTC. This chain links TRBV18 with TRBJ2-1; 9 positions agree with TRBD2. With V trimmed by 0 bases and J by 9 bases, 12 bases remained unmatched. The germline V gene encodes CDR1 KGHSH and CDR2 LQKENI. The length of the CDR3 is 17 residues.

This clonotype has at least ten counts. The genes are TRBV6-2 or TRBV6-3 and TRBJ1-1; D may be TRBD1 (5 bases). Per germline, CDR1 MNHEY and CDR2 SVGEGT. V lost 1 base and J 3 bases, leaving 9 bases between the germline ends. The CDR3 sequence is 14 residues long. The CDR3, as DNA: TGTGCCAGCAGTTACTGGGGACGGTACACTGAAGCTTTCTTT. Translated, it gives CASSYWGRYTEAFF.

This clonotype was seen ten or more times. The chain carries TRBV7-2 and TRBJ2-3; 8 nucleotides agree with TRBD2. Trimming took 4 bases from V and 1 from J; bases not matched to a gene: 7. Germline loops: CDR1 SGHTA, CDR2 FQGNSA. This CDR3 has 16 amino acids. CDR3 DNA: TGTGCCAGCAGCTACGGGAGGGCCTCCCGCACAGATACGCAGTATTTT. Its protein is CASSYGRASRTDTQYF.

This clonotype was seen ten or more times. CDR3 nucleotides: TGTGCCAGCAGCTTCTGGGGTAGCAATCAGCCCCAGCATTTT. It yields the protein CASSFWGSNQPQHF. The chain is built from TRBV7-2 and TRBJ1-5; D is uncertain. This CDR3 spans 14 amino acids. The V end was cut by 3 bases, the J end by 0 bases, with 6 bases between. Germline assignment: CDR1 SGHTA and CDR2 FQGNSA.

This clonotype was counted many times. The rearrangement joins TRBV7-2 to TRBJ2-5; D is perhaps TRBD2 (5 bases). From germline, CDR1 is SGHTA and CDR2 FQGNSA. The CDR3 extends over 16 amino acids. Trimming took 5 bases from V and 2 from J, leaving 18 bases between them. The DNA of the CDR3 is TGTGCCAGCAGCCCAGGAGGACGACTTGTTCAAGAGACCCAGTACTTC. It translates to CASSPGGRLVQETQYF.

This clonotype occurred a few times. This chain uses TRBV28 with TRBJ2-7, with 10 bases aligning to TRBD2. Per the germline V gene, CDR1 is MDHEN and CDR2 is SYDVKM. Trimming took 9 bases from V and 0 from J; bases not matched to a gene: 5. The length of the CDR3 is 14 residues. The CDR3 sequence: CASKLAGNSYEQYF. Here the CDR3 DNA reads TGTGCCAGTAAACTAGCGGGAAACTCCTACGAGCAGTACTTC.

Ten or more counts support this clonotype. This chain links TRBV30 with TRBJ1-2; 10 positions agree with TRBD1. The CDR3 extends over 14 amino acids. CDR1 is GTSNPN and CDR2 is SVGIG in the germline V gene (reference sequence). Trimming at V came to 5 bases and at J to 4 bases, leaving 7 bases not matched to a gene. CDR3 bases: TGTGCCTGGGGGCGACAGGGGGCCCTCTATGGCTACACCTTC. Protein: CAWGRQGALYGYTF.

The chain couples TRBV28 to TRBJ1-4; D gene ambiguous. The V and J ends lost 5 bases and 3 bases respectively, with 19 bases between them. The CDR3 is 17 residues long. CDR1 is MDHEN, CDR2 SYDVKM, per germline. This CDR3 reads CASSNSGGVGANEKLFF. The CDR3, as DNA: TGTGCCAGCAGTAACTCGGGAGGTGTCGGAGCTAATGAAAAACTGTTTTTT.

This clonotype showed up many times. The chain combines TRBV27 with TRBJ1-5, with unresolved D. Germline assignment: CDR1 MNHEY and CDR2 SMNVEV (reference sequence). V lost 0 bases and J 4 bases, leaving 10 bases between the germline ends. This CDR3 comprises 15 residues. CDR3 amino acids: CASSLSGLSNQPQHF. In nucleotides, the CDR3 is TGTGCCAGCAGTTTATCCGGATTGTCGAATCAGCCCCAGCATTTT.

This clonotype was recorded at least ten times. This chain joins TRBV12-3 or TRBV12-4 and TRBJ2-2; D call uncertain. CDR3 length: 16 amino acids. The V end lost 7 bases, the J end lost 0 bases, and 15 bases lay between the germline ends. CDR3 amino acids: CASTLRVGANTGELFF. DNA of the CDR3: TGTGCCAGCACGTTAAGAGTTGGAGCGAACACCGGGGAGCTGTTTTTT.